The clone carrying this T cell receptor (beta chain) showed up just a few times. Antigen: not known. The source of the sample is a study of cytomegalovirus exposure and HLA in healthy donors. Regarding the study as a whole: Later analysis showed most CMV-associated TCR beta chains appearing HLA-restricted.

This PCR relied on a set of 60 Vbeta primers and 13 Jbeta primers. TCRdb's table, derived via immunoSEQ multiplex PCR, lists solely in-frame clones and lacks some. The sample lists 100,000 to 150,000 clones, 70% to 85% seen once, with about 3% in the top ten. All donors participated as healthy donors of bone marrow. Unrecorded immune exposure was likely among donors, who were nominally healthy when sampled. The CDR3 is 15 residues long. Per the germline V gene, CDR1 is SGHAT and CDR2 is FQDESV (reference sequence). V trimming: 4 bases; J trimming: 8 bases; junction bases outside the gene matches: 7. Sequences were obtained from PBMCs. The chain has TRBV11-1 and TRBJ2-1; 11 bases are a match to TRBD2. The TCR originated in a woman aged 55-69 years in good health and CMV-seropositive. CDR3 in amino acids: CASSSFTSGGYEQFF. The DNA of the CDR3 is TGTGCCAGCAGCTCGTTTACTAGCGGGGGATATGAGCAGTTCTTC.